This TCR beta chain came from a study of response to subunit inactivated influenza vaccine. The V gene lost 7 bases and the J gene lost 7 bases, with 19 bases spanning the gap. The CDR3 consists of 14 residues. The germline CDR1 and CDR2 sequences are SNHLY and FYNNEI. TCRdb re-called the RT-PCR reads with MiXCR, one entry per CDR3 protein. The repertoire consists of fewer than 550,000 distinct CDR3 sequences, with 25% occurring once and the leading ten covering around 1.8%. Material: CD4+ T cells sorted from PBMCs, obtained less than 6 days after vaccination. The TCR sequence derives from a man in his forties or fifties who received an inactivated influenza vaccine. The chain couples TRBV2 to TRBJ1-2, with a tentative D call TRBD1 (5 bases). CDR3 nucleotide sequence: TGTGCCAGCACCGAAAAGGGTTCTGGGACTGGCTACACCTTC. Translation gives CASTEKGSGTGYTF. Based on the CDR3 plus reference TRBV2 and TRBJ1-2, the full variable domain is EPEVTQTPSHQVTQMGQEVILRCVPISNHLYFYWYRQILGQKVEFLVSFYNNEISEKSEIFDDQFSVERPDGSNFTLKIRSTKLEDSAMYFCASTEKGSGTGYTFGSGTRLTVV.